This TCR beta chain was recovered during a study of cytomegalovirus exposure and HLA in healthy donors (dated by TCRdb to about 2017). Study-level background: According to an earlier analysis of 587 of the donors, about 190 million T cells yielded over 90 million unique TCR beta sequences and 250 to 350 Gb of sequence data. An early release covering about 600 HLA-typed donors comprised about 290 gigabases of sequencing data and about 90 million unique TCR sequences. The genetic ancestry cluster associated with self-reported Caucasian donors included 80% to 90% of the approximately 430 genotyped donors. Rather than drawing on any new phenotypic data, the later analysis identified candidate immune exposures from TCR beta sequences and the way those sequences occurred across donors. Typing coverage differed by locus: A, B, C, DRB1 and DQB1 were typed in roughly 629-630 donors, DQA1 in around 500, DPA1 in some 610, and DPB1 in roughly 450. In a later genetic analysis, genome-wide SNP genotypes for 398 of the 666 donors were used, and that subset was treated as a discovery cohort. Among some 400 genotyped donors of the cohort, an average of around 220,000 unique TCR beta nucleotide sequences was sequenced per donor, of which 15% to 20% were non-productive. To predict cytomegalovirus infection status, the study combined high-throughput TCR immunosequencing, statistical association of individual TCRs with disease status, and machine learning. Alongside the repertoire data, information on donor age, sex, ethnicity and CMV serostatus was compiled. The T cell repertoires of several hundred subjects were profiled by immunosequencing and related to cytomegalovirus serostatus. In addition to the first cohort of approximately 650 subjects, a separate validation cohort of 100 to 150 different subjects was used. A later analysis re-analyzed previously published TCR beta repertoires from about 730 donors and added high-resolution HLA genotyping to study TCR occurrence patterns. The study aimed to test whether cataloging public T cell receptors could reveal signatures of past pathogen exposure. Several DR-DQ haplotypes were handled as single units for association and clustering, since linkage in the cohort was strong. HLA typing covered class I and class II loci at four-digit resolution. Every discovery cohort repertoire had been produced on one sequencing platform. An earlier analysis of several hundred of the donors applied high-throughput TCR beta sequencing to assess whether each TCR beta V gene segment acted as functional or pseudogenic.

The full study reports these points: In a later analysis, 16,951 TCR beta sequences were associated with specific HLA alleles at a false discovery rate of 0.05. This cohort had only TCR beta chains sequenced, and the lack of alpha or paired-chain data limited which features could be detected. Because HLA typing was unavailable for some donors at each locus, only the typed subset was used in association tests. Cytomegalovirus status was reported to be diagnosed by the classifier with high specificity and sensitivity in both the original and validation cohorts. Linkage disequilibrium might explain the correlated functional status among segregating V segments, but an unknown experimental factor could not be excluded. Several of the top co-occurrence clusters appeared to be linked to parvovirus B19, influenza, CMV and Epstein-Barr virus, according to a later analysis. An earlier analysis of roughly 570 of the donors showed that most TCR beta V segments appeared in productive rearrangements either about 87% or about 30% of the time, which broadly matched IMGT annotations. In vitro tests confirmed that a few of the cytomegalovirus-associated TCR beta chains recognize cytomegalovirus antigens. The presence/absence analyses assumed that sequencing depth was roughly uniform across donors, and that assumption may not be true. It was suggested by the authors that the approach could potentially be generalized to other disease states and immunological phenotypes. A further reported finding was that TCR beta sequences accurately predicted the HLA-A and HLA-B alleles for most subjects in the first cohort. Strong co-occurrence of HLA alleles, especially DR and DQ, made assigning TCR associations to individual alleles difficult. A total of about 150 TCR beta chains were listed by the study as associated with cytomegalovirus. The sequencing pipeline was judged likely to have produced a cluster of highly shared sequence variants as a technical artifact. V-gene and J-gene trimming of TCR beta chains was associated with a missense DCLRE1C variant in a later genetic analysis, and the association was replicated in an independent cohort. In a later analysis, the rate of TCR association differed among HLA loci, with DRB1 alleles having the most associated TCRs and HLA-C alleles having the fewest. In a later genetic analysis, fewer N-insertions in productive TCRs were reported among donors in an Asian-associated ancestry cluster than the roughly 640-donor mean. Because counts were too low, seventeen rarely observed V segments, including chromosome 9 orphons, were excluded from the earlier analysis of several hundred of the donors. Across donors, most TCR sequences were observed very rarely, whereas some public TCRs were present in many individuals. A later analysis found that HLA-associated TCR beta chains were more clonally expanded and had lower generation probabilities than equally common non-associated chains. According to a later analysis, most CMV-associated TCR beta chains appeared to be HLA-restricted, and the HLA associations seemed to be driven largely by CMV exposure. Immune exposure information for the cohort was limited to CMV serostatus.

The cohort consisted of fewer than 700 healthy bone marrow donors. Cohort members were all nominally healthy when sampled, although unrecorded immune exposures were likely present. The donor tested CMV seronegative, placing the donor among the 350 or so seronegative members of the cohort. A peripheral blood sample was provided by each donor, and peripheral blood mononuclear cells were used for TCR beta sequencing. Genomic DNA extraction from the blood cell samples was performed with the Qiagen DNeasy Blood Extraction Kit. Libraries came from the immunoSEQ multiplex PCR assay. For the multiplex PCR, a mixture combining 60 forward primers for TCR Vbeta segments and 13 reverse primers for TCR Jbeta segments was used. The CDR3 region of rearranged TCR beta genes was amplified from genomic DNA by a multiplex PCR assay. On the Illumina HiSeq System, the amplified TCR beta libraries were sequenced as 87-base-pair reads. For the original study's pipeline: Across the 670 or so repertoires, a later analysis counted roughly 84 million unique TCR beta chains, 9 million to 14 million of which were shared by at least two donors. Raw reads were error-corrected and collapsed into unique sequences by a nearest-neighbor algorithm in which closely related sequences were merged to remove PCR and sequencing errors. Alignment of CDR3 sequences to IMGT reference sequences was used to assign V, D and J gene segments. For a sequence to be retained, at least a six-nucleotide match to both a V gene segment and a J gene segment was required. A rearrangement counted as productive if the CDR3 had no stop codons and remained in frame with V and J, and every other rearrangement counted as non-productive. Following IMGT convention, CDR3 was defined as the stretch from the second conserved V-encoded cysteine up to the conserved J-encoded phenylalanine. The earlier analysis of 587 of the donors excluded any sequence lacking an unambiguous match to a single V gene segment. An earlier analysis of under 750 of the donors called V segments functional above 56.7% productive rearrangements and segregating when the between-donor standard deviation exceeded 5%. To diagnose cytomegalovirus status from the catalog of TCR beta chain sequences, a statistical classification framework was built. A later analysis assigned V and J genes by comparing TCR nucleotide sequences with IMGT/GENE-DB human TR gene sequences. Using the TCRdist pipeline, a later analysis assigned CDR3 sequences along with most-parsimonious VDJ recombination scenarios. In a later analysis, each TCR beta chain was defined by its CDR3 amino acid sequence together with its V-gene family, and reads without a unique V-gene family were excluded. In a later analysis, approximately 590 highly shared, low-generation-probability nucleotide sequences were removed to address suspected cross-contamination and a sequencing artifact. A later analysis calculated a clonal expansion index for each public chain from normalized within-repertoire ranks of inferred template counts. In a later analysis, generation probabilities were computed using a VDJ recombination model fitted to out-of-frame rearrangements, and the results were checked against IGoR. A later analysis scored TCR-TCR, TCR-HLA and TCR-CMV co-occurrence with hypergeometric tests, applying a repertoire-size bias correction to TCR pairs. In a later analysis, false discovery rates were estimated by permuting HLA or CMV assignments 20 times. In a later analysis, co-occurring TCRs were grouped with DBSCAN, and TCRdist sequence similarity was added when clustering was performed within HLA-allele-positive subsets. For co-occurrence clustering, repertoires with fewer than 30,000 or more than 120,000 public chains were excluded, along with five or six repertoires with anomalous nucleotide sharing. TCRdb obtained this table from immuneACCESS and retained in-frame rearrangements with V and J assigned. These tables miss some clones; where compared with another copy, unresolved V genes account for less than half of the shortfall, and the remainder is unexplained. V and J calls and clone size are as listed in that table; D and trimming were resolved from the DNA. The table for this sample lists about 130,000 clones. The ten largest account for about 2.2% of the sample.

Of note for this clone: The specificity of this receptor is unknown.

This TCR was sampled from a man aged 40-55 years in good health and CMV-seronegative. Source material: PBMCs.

The nucleotide sequence reads TGTGCCTGGAGTGCGGGGGGTGAGACCCAGTACTTC. This is translated as CAWSAGGETQYF. The chain uses TRBV30 and TRBJ2-5; TRBD2 matches 7 bases in the middle. CDR3 length: 12 amino acids, cysteine to phenylalanine. CDR3 DNA only is kept here, 36 bases in frame from base 1. Trimmed from V: 1 base; trimmed from J: 5 bases; junction bases lacking a gene match: 1. The germline V gene (reference sequence) specifies GTSNPN as CDR1 and SVGIG as CDR2. The entire variable domain, with the stretches around the CDR3 drawn from the reference TRBV30 and TRBJ2-5 proteins, is SQTIHQWPATLVQPVGSPLSLECTVEGTSNPNLYWYRQAAGRGLQLLFYSVGIGQISSEVPQNLSASRPQDRQFILSSKKLLLSDSGFYLCAWSAGGETQYFGPGTRLLVL.